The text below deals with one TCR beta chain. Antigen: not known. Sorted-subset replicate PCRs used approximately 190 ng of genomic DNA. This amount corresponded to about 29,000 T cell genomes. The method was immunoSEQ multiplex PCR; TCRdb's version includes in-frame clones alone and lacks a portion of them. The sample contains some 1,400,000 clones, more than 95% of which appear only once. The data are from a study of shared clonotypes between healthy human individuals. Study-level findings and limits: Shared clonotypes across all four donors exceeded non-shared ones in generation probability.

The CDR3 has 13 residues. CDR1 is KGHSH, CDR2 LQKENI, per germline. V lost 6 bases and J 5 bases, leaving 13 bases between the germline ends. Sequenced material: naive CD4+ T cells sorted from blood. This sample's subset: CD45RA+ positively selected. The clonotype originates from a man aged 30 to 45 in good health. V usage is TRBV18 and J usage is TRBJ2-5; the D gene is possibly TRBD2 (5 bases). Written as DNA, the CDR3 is TGTGCCAGCTCCCGGGGAGACCGGGAGACCCAGTACTTC. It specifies CASSRGDRETQYF. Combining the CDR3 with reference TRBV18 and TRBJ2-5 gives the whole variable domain NAGVMQNPRHLVRRRGQEARLRCSPMKGHSHVYWYRQLPEEGLKFMVYLQKENIIDESGMPKERFSAEFPKEGPSILRIQQVVRGDSAAYFCASSRGDRETQYFGPGTRLLVL.